These 20 T cell receptor beta chains share one sample of origin, sequenced in a study of shared T cell receptors in the human thymus. Libraries were prepared by immunoSEQ multiplex PCR; TCRdb keeps only in-frame clonotypes and omits some of them. The sample contains hundreds of thousands of clones, 85% to 90% of which appear only once. These same records also appear under a second study, on human thymus T cells.

Sequencing was carried out using thymocytes. Every receptor here comes from a boy under two years old with a congenital heart defect.

J is TRBJ1-1 and V is TRBV9; TRBD1 agrees at 8 bases. The V segment lost 1 base and the J segment 10 bases; nucleotides outside the gene matches: 0. CDR1 is SGDLS and CDR2 is YYNGEE in the germline V gene. The CDR3 spans 11 residues. The CDR3 region has the DNA TGTGCCAGCAGCGTACAGGGGGCAGCTTTCTTT. Protein sequence: CASSVQGAAFF. Based on the CDR3 plus reference TRBV9 and TRBJ1-1, the full variable domain is DSGVTQTPKHLITATGQRVTLRCSPRSGDLSVYWYQQSLDQGLQFLIQYYNGEERAKGNILERFSAQQFPDLHSELNLSSLELGDSALYFCASSVQGAAFFGQGTRLTVV.

V gene TRBV9 combines with J gene TRBJ2-3, with D perhaps TRBD1 (6 bases). The CDR3 length is 15 residues. Looked up from germline, CDR1 is SGDLS and CDR2 is YYNGEE. The V end was cut by 2 bases, the J end by 2 bases, with 12 bases between. The CDR3, as DNA: TGTGCCAGCAGCGTGGGGGCAGAATTCACAGATACGCAGTATTTT. It yields the protein CASSVGAEFTDTQYF.

The rearrangement uses TRBV27 and TRBJ2-7; tentative D call: TRBD2 (6 bases). V shed 1 base and J shed 1 base, with 8 bases lying between them. Germline CDR1 and CDR2: MNHEY and SMNVEV (reference sequence). This CDR3 comprises 14 residues. The CDR3 DNA reads TGTGCCAGCAGTTTATATCGGGAGTCCTACGAGCAGTACTTC. Its protein product is CASSLYRESYEQYF.

This sequence joins TRBV29-1 and TRBJ2-5, with 7 positions matching TRBD1. CDR1 SQVTM and CDR2 ANQGSEA come from the germline V gene. This CDR3 contains 14 residues. V lost 5 bases to trimming and J lost 7 bases; unmatched junction nucleotides: 13. CDR3 sequence reads: CSVRGRRGGGTQYF. For the CDR3, the DNA is TGCAGCGTTCGGGGAAGGAGAGGGGGCGGGACCCAGTACTTC.

This sequence joins TRBV7-9 and TRBJ2-2; D not resolved. The CDR3 extends over 14 amino acids. Germline values: CDR1 SEHNR, CDR2 FQNEAQ (reference sequence). With 2 bases removed from V and 3 bases from J, the gap between germline ends came to 7 bases. The CDR3 DNA sequence: TGTGCCAGCAGCTTATTTCAGGACACCGGGGAGCTGTTTTTT. It translates to CASSLFQDTGELFF.

The rearrangement joins TRBV4-1 to TRBJ2-7; the match to TRBD1 covers 9 bases. V was pared by 1 base and J by 5 bases, with 6 bases of the junction left unmatched. The CDR3 is made up of 15 amino acids. The germline V gene has CDR1 MGHRA and CDR2 YSYEKL. For the CDR3, the DNA is TGCGCCAGCAGCCAAGCCGGGACAGGGCTCGACGAGCAGTACTTC. Protein product: CASSQAGTGLDEQYF.

The V and J genes are TRBV2 and TRBJ2-5, with a possible D match to TRBD2 (6 bases). V lost 5 bases and J lost 6, with 19 bases in between. CDR3 length: 15 residues. Germline V gene lookup returns CDR1 SNHLY and CDR2 FYNNEI. CDR3 loop: CASSRGRRARKTQYF. The CDR3 nucleotides are TGTGCCAGCAGTCGTGGGCGGAGGGCGCGGAAGACCCAGTACTTC. Together with reference TRBV2 and TRBJ2-5, the CDR3 gives the full variable domain: EPEVTQTPSHQVTQMGQEVILRCVPISNHLYFYWYRQILGQKVEFLVSFYNNEISEKSEIFDDQFSVERPDGSNFTLKIRSTKLEDSAMYFCASSRGRRARKTQYFGPGTRLLVL.

The chain couples TRBV4-1 to TRBJ2-3, with 10 bases fitting TRBD2. The CDR3 sequence is 18 residues long. Germline-derived CDR1 and CDR2 are MGHRA and YSYEKL. J lost 2 bases, V lost 1 base, and 9 bases had no gene match. In nucleotides, the CDR3 is TGCGCCAGCAGCCAAGTTACTAGCGGGATCTTATTCACAGATACGCAGTATTTT. It yields the protein CASSQVTSGILFTDTQYF.

This clone was detected once. V and J are TRBV6-6 and TRBJ2-1; 10 positions match TRBD2. Trimming removed 0 bases from V and 7 bases from J; junction bases left unmatched: 6. Germline V gene lookup returns CDR1 MNHNY and CDR2 SVGAGI (reference sequence). The CDR3 covers 16 residues. CDR3 sequence reads: CASSYSDSGRMNEQFF. The CDR3 nucleotides are TGTGCCAGCAGTTACTCGGATAGCGGGAGGATGAATGAGCAGTTCTTC.

The chain's CDR3 is CASSPQAEGQGEAGELFF. For the CDR3, the DNA is TGTGCCAGCTCACCACAGGCCGAAGGACAGGGGGAGGCCGGGGAGCTGTTTTTT. The chain uses TRBV18 and TRBJ2-2; 10 nucleotides line up with TRBD1. The V and J ends lost 1 base and 6 bases, in that order; junction bases with no gene match: 11. This CDR3 comprises 18 residues. Germline values: CDR1 KGHSH, CDR2 LQKENI.

The gene calls are TRBV6-5 and TRBJ1-1; TRBD1 agrees at 7 bases. CDR3 length: 15 residues. The V and J ends lost 6 bases and 2 bases, in that order; junction bases with no gene match: 9. CDR1 MNHEY and CDR2 SVGAGI come from the germline V gene. The CDR3: CASRETGKVNTEAFF. CDR3 DNA: TGTGCCAGCAGGGAGACAGGGAAGGTCAACACTGAAGCTTTCTTT.

J is TRBJ2-3 and V is TRBV5-6, with a tentative D call TRBD2 (5 bases). This CDR3 is 14 amino acids long. Germline CDR1 and CDR2: SGHDT and YYEEEE. V was clipped by 1 base and J by 0 bases, with 6 bases between them. In DNA, the CDR3 is TGTGCCAGCAGCTTGAGGACTAGCACAGATACGCAGTATTTT. It encodes CASSLRTSTDTQYF.

The chain is built from TRBV6-6 and TRBJ1-1; D unclear. Germline values: CDR1 MNHNY, CDR2 SVGAGI (reference sequence). CDR3 length equals 14 residues. The V end lost 2 bases, the J end lost 3 bases, and 10 bases lay between the germline ends. The DNA of the CDR3 is TGTGCCAGCAGTTACGGGCGACGAGACACTGAAGCTTTCTTT. Protein sequence: CASSYGRRDTEAFF.

The chain couples TRBV30 to TRBJ1-4; 10 bases line up with TRBD1. Germline values: CDR1 GTSNPN, CDR2 SVGIG (reference sequence). This CDR3 region has 16 residues. V was pared by 0 bases and J by 7 bases, with 8 bases of the junction left unmatched. The CDR3 sequence is CAWSVRGQGGVEKLFF. DNA of the CDR3: TGTGCCTGGAGTGTACGAGGACAGGGGGGAGTTGAAAAACTGTTTTTT.

The DNA of the CDR3 is TGTGCCAGCAGTTTCCGAAAAAAGTTAGCGGGAGTTTACACCGGGGAGCTGTTTTTT. Protein: CASSFRKKLAGVYTGELFF. The chain recombines TRBV27 with TRBJ2-2; 9 positions match TRBD2. Germline trimming cut 3 bases from V and 3 bases from J; bases unmatched to any gene: 14. This CDR3 is 19 amino acids long. Per germline, CDR1 MNHEY and CDR2 SMNVEV (reference sequence).

The chain couples TRBV27 to TRBJ1-2; D might be TRBD1 (5 bases). The CDR3 contains 16 residues. The germline V and J ends were trimmed by 6 bases and 0 bases, with 17 bases remaining between them. CDR1 MNHEY and CDR2 SMNVEV come from the germline V gene (reference sequence). CDR3 sequence reads: CASSPMTDGTNYGYTF. Written as DNA, the CDR3 is TGTGCCAGCAGCCCCATGACAGACGGTACTAACTATGGCTACACCTTC.

The genes are TRBV7-9 and TRBJ2-7; 10 nucleotides match TRBD2. The V gene's germline CDR1 is SEHNR and CDR2 FQNEAQ (reference sequence). The trim removed 3 bases at V and 2 bases at J, leaving 13 bases unmatched. This CDR3 has 18 amino acids. CDR3 in DNA: TGTGCCAGCAGCTTCACGGCAGCCGGGACTAGCGACACCTACGAGCAGTACTTC. Residues: CASSFTAAGTSDTYEQYF.

The chain links TRBV10-1 to TRBJ2-7; possible D gene TRBD2, 5 bases. The V and J ends lost 2 bases and 3 bases respectively, with 14 bases between them. CDR3 length: 15 residues. CDR1 is WNHNN, CDR2 SYGVQD, per germline (reference sequence). DNA for the CDR3: TGCGCCAGCAGTGAGATCCGTGACTATGGCTACGAGCAGTACTTC. The encoded protein is CASSEIRDYGYEQYF.

The V call is TRBV19, the J call TRBJ2-2; TRBD2 agrees at 10 bases. V trimming: 4 bases; J trimming: 1 base; junction bases outside the gene matches: 6. Germline V gene data show CDR1 as LNHDA and CDR2 as SQIVND (reference sequence). This CDR3 spans 17 amino acids. The CDR3 region is CASSTPPSGRNTGELFF. CDR3 nucleotide sequence: TGTGCCAGTAGTACCCCTCCTAGCGGGAGGAACACCGGGGAGCTGTTTTTT.

The V gene is TRBV9, the J gene TRBJ1-2; 7 positions match TRBD1. Germline loops: CDR1 SGDLS, CDR2 YYNGEE. The CDR3 extends over 18 amino acids. The ends lost 3 bases at V and 2 bases at J; junction bases unmatched: 16. The CDR3 loop reads CASSALEEGGAGNYGYTF. The CDR3 DNA follows: TGTGCCAGCAGCGCCCTGGAGGAAGGGGGCGCGGGAAACTATGGCTACACCTTC.